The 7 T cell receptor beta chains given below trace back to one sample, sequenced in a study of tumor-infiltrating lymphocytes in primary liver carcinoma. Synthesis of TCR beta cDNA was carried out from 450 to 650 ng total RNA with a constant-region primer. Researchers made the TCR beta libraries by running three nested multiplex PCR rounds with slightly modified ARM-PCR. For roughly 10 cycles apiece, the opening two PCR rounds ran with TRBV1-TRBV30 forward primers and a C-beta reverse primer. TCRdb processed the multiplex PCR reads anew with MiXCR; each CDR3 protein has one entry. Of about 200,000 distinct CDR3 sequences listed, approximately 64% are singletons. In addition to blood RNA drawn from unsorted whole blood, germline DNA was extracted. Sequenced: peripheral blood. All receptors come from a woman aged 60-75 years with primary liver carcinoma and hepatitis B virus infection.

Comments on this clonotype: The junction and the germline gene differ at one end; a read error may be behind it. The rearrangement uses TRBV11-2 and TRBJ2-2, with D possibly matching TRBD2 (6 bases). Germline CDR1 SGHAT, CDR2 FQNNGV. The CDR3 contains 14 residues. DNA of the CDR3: TGTGTCAACAGCCGGAGGGGAAACACCGGGGAACTGTTTTTT. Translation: CVNSRRGNTGELFF.

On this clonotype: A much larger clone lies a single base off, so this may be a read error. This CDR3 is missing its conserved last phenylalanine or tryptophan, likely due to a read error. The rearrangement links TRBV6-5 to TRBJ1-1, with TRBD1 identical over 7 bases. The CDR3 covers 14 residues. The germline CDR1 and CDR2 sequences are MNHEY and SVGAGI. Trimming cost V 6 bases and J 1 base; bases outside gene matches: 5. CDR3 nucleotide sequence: TGTGCCAGCAGAAACAACAGGGGGAACACTGAAGCTTTCTCT. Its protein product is CASRNNRGNTEAFS.

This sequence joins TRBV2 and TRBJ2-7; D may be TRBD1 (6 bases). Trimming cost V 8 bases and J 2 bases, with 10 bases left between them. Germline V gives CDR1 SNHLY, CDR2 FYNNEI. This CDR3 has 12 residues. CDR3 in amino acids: CASSTGPYEQYF. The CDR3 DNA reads TGTGCCAGCTCAACAGGGCCCTACGAGCAGTACTTC. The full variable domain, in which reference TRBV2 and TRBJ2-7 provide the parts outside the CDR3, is EPEVTQTPSHQVTQMGQEVILRCVPISNHLYFYWYRQILGQKVEFLVSFYNNEISEKSEIFDDQFSVERPDGSNFTLKIRSTKLEDSAMYFCASSTGPYEQYFGPGTRLTVT.

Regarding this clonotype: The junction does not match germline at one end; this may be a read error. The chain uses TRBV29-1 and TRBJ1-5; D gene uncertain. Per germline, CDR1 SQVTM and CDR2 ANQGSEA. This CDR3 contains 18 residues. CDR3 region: CGVEDPDRPGESNQPQHF. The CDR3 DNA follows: TGCGGCGTTGAAGATCCAGATAGACCGGGCGAGAGTAATCAGCCCCAGCATTTT. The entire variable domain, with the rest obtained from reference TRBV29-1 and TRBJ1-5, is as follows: SAVISQKPSRDICQRGTSLTIQCQVDSQVTMMFWYRQQPGQSLTLIATANQGSEATYESGFVIDKFPISRPNLTFSTLTVSNMSPEDSSIYLCGVEDPDRPGESNQPQHFGDGTRLSIL.

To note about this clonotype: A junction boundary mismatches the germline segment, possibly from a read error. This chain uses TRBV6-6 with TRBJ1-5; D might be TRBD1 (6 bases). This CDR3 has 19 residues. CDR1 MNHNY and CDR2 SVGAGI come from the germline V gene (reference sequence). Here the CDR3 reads CASSDSGTQSLYINQPQHF. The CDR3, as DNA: TGTGCCAGCAGCGACAGCGGGACACAAAGCCTGTATATCAATCAGCCCCAGCATTTC.

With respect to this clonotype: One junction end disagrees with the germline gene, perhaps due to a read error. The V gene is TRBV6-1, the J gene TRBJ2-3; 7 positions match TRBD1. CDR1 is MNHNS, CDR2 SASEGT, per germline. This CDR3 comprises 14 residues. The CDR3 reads CASRNRGRTDTQYF. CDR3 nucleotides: TGTGCCAGTCGGAACAGGGGACGCACAGATACACAGTATTTT.

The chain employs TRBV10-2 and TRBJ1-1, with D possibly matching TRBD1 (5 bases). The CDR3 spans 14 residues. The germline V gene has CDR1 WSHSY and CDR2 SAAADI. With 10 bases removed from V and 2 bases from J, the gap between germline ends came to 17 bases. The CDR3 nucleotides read TGCGCCACCCGCCGGGGGGGAGGAAACACTGAAGCTTTCTTT. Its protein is CATRRGGGNTEAFF.